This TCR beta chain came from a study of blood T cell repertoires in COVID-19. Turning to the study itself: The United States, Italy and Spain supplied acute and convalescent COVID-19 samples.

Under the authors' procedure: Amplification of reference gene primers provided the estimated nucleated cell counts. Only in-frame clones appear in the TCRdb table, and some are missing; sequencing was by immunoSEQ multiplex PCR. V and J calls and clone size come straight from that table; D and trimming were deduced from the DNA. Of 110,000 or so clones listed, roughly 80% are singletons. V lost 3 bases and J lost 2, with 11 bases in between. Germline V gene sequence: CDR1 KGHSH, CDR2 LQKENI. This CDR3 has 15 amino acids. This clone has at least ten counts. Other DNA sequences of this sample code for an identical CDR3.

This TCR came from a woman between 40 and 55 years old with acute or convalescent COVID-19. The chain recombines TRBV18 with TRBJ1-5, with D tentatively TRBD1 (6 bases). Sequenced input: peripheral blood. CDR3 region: CASSPDRGGNQPQHF. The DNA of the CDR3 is TGTGCCAGCTCACCGGACAGAGGGGGCAATCAGCCCCAGCATTTT. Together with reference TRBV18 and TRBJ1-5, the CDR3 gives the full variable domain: NAGVMQNPRHLVRRRGQEARLRCSPMKGHSHVYWYRQLPEEGLKFMVYLQKENIIDESGMPKERFSAEFPKEGPSILRIQQVVRGDSAAYFCASSPDRGGNQPQHFGDGTRLSIL.